What follows are 2 T cell receptor beta chains derived from one specimen sequenced in a study of blood T cell repertoires in COVID-19. The data were produced by immunoSEQ multiplex PCR, yet TCRdb's version contains in-frame clones alone and is incomplete. Of 60,000 to 85,000 clones listed, roughly nine tenths are singletons. Sequencing input: peripheral blood. These receptors were taken from a woman between 45 and 60 years old with active COVID-19.

This clone was counted between two and nine times. This chain joins TRBV2 and TRBJ2-3; the match to TRBD1 covers 8 bases. The CDR3 is 15 residues long. V lost 3 bases, J lost 2 bases, and 4 bases stayed unmatched. Germline CDR1 and CDR2: SNHLY and FYNNEI. The CDR3 protein is CASSDTGQATDTQYF. The CDR3 DNA is TGTGCCAGCAGTGATACGGGACAGGCCACAGATACGCAGTATTTT.

This rearrangement joins TRBV28 to TRBJ1-5, with TRBD1 matching 12 bases. Germline V gene lookup returns CDR1 MDHEN and CDR2 SYDVKM. The CDR3 is 15 amino acids. Unmatched junction bases numbered 3, after V lost 2 bases and J lost 7 bases. The CDR3 DNA follows: TGTGCCAGCAGTTTAAGGGACAGGGGGCAACAGCCCCAGCATTTT. Its translation: CASSLRDRGQQPQHF.